This is a list of T cell receptor beta chains from one sample in a study of neoadjuvant anti-PD-1 for oral cavity cancer. TCRdb keeps only in-frame clones here, not all; method: immunoSEQ multiplex PCR. The table records approximately 10,000 clones, roughly two thirds of them present only once. Sequencing was performed on PBMCs, taken after nivolumab (anti-PD-1) treatment. The source of these receptors is a person aged 40 to 85 with oral cavity squamous cell carcinoma. CDR3s leave out the opening cysteine and the closing phenylalanine or tryptophan.

ATSRRVGNTEAF	TRBJ1-1	TRBV15
AISDLLGGTEAF	TRBJ1-1	TRBV10-3
ASRLGRGRTDTQY	TRBJ2-3	TRBV12-2
ASSLFRGGSNYGYT	TRBJ1-2	TRBV7-6
ASSLAKGANYEQY	TRBJ2-7	TRBV7-6
ASSLRVSSADTQY	TRBJ2-3	TRBV11-1
ATSRDGAVEETQY	TRBJ2-5	TRBV15
ASSSRDRVAETQY	TRBJ2-5	TRBV5-6
ASRPRTYEQY	TRBJ2-7	TRBV2
ASSLEAPLYGYT	TRBJ1-2	TRBV5-1
ASSIGLSSGNTIY	TRBJ1-3	TRBV19
ASSRQGFSGNTIY	TRBJ1-3	TRBV7-9
ASSENRKIRTDTQY	TRBJ2-3	TRBV6-1
ASSLGGGHQPQH	TRBJ1-5	TRBV7-9
ASSRPPGSYNEQF	TRBJ2-1	TRBV4-2
ASSLVFSGRSDEQF	TRBJ2-1	TRBV11-2
ASSVEGQGAGYT	TRBJ1-2	TRBV9
ASTSGLGRSEKLF	TRBJ1-4	TRBV5-6
ASMVLAGEETQY	TRBJ2-5	TRBV2
ASSEAGQGAAGANVLT	TRBJ2-6	TRBV6-1
ASSEAGGASTDTQY	TRBJ2-3	TRBV25-1
ASRPRGTSAYNEQF	TRBJ2-1	TRBV2
ASSKGQNLGNTQY	TRBJ2-3	TRBV27
ASSLGLRGPGGGNTIY	TRBJ1-3	TRBV5-1
AISERGLVEAF	TRBJ1-1	TRBV10-3
ASSEGASGGINEQF	TRBJ2-1	TRBV6-1
SVDRSWVNNEQF	TRBJ2-1	TRBV29-1
ASSEFAGGRYGYT	TRBJ1-2	TRBV25-1
SVEGTGGSYGYT	TRBJ1-2	TRBV29-1
ASSGTVMNTEAF	TRBJ1-1	TRBV5-1
ASSPGWGTGKGTEAF	TRBJ1-1	TRBV4-1
ASSENAGNTEAF	TRBJ1-1	TRBV6-1
ATGPTAGELF	TRBJ2-2	TRBV6-1
ASSAETWGTEAF	TRBJ1-1	TRBV6-6
ASREGGANVLT	TRBJ2-6	TRBV7-8
ASSIFGQASSYNSPLH	TRBJ1-6	TRBV19
SAAPGETQY	TRBJ2-5	TRBV20-1
ASSFQGDTEAF	TRBJ1-1	TRBV5-1
ASSYSTGVGGSPLH	TRBJ1-6	TRBV6-5
ASGVFSGELF	TRBJ2-2	TRBV6-5
ASSIQDSYNEQF	TRBJ2-1	TRBV19
ASSVKSGSGNTIY	TRBJ1-3	TRBV9
ASSLTSSEQY	TRBJ2-7	TRBV28
ASSQVRGQETQY	TRBJ2-5	TRBV4-1
ASSLAGPTEAF	TRBJ1-1	TRBV7-9
ASSLLGTGSSDTQY	TRBJ2-3	TRBV27
ASSSTGESHEQY	TRBJ2-7	TRBV7-6
ASSGGERLRSDGYT	TRBJ1-2	TRBV2